Included here is one T cell receptor (beta chain) sequence, with context. CDR3 length: 15 residues. Germline CDR1 and CDR2: LNHDA and SQIVND (reference sequence). Trimming took 6 bases from V and 2 from J, leaving 13 bases between them. TCRdb analysed the PCR reads with MiXCR anew, one entry per CDR3 protein. The sample gives about 19,000 distinct CDR3 sequences, about half of which show up once; roughly 20% is in the top ten. The data originate from a study of CD4 and CD8 cells across lung adenocarcinoma regions. Source material: CD4+ T cells from the margin of a lung tumor. The genes are TRBV19 and TRBJ2-2; D not resolved. The origin of this receptor is a male donor with lung adenocarcinoma. The CD4 and CD8 labels of this study may be unreliable. CDR3 DNA: TGTGCCAGTAGGAAGTTTTTAGTTAACACCGGGGAGCTGTTTTTT. This codes for CASRKFLVNTGELFF.